This T cell receptor (beta chain) came from a study of human T cells and chemical hapten exposure (TCRdb year 2021). Turning to the overall study: For sensitization, 2% DPC in acetone was applied to a 2 cm by 2 cm area of upper inner arm skin. Throughout the approximately 25-week study period, patients were also given weekly therapeutic DPC doses on the scalp. Patch testing was done on the upper back using Finn chambers containing 0.01% DPC, and results were scored after 6 days according to International Contact Dermatitis Research Group standards. The mostly female patient cohort included alopecia areata with under or over 50% scalp involvement, alopecia totalis and alopecia universalis. Libraries were pooled for sequencing, and per-sample TCR yields varied mainly because of small differences in library volumes within the pool. The study tracked peripheral blood TCR repertoire changes in vivo during primary and secondary sensitization to the hapten diphenylcyclopropenone (DPC) in alopecia patients. Blood samples were taken from patients before sensitization (week 0) and at 2, 6 and about 24 weeks after DPC sensitization. Roughly 30 alopecia patients gave blood for TCR sequencing at one to four time points (pre-sensitization, 2, 6 and 24 weeks). The investigation overall reported the following: Alopecia, a presumed autoimmune disease, was present in all patients, so the immune response of the patients might differ from that of healthy individuals. Significantly more large CDR3 similarity clusters were formed by expanded TCRs than by pre-sensitization or healthy control sets, consistent with antigen-driven responses. DPC sensitization did not change how many TCRs were above 1 in 1000 frequency, and no evidence was found of alterations in global repertoire structure. Repeated subsampling changed both the strength of the expansion versus patch-test correlation and the threshold at which that correlation became significant. Patch test score correlated positively with the number of PT1 expanded TCRs, reaching significance at thresholds 8, 16 and 32 but not at 4.

The library was built by means of RACE. The sample was run on a NextSeq 500. During library preparation, unique molecular identifiers were attached to individual cDNA molecules so that TCRs could be counted in a quantitative, reproducible way. From each blood RNA sample, both TCR alpha and TCR beta chains were sequenced. The authors' analysis ran thus. The median number of TCRs per sample was approximately 96,000, ranging from about 23,224 to 690,600. V, J and CDR3 annotation of the TCR reads was carried out using the Decombinator software suite. For the PS versus PT1 abundance plots, all samples were subsampled to the same number of TCRs (28,000). Expanded TCRs were defined as absent before sensitization and observed at least eight times at the 2-week time point. TCRdb passed the public sequencing reads through fastp at Q25 and MiXCR, retaining productive beta sequences. Every distinct CDR3 protein forms one entry, paired with its most common genes and DNA. The V and J calls come from TCRdb's annotation, not from the publication. Present in this sample are approximately 110,000 distinct CDR3 sequences, approximately 10% of which were seen just once. The ten top clones hold around 3.5% of the sample.

This clonotype was seen repeatedly, ten times or more. The specificity of this receptor is unknown. No quality values exist for individual bases; no much larger clone is one base distant. The time point label of this sample denotes: patch test 1, 2 weeks after DPC sensitization. What the treatment or condition label conveys for this sample: therapeutic diphenylcyclopropenone sensitization with weekly scalp DPC. At each patch-test visit, blood was drawn before the patch test was applied. To be eligible, patients had to be aged 18 to 70, diagnosed with alopecia and judged suitable for DPC therapy, while pregnant patients were excluded. Total RNA was extracted from unfractionated whole blood collected in Tempus Blood RNA tubes. This receptor was identified in a woman in her forties with alopecia areata. Some clones in this sample may be carry-over from other donors' samples. The sample consisted of whole blood, taken in connection with sensitization to the hapten diphenylcyclopropenone (DPC).

DNA sequence: TGTGCCAGCCGTCCTAGGCGGGGTCCGGATGAGCAGTTCTTC. Its product reads: CASRPRRGPDEQFF. The chain was built from TRBV7-9 and TRBJ2-1; D gene: possibly TRBD2, on 6 matching bases. Trimming takes 8 bases from V and 8 bases from J, and the germline ends sit 19 bases apart. From the cysteine through the phenylalanine, the CDR3 covers 14 amino acids. Here the CDR3 DNA is all that survives: 42 bases in frame from base 1. The germline V gene (reference sequence) provides CDR1 SEHNR and CDR2 FQNEAQ. Reference TRBV7-9 and TRBJ2-1 proteins supply the regions before and after the CDR3; the full variable domain is: DTGVSQNPRHKITKRGQNVTFRCDPISEHNRLYWYRQTLGQGPEFLTYFQNEAQLEKSRLLSDRFSAERPKGSFSTLEIQRTEQGDSAMYLCASRPRRGPDEQFFGPGTRLTVL.